This T cell receptor beta chain comes out of a study of molecular identifiers for immune sequencing clone quantification. As regards this clonotype: A much larger clone lies a single base off, so this may be a read error.

There are 14 residues in the CDR3. Germline loops: CDR1 GTSNPN, CDR2 SVGIG (reference sequence). TCRdb recomputed calls from the PCR reads with MiXCR, one row per CDR3 protein. The data contain about 640,000 distinct CDR3 sequences, about 20% of them seen just once; the ten biggest clones take up about 0.9%. The receptor's source is a human donor in good health. Some libraries in this study had Jurkat cell RNA spiked in. The chain uses TRBV30 and TRBJ1-1; tentatively, D is TRBD1 (5 bases). Sequenced sample: naive CD8+ T cells from blood, with Jurkat cell RNA spiked in. Stated subset: FACS-sorted CD8+CD4-CCR7+CD45RA+ naive T cells. Here the CDR3 DNA reads TGTGCCCGGAGTGCCCCCGACAGGAACACTGAAGCTTTCTTT. It is translated as CARSAPDRNTEAFF. The full variable domain, its missing parts supplied by reference TRBV30 and TRBJ1-1, is SQTIHQWPATLVQPVGSPLSLECTVEGTSNPNLYWYRQAAGRGLQLLFYSVGIGQISSEVPQNLSASRPQDRQFILSSKKLLLSDSGFYLCARSAPDRNTEAFFGQGTRLTVV.